This TCR beta chain came from a study of blood T cell repertoires in COVID-19. V was pared by 3 bases and J by 2 bases, with 2 bases of the junction left unmatched. The germline gives CDR1 SGHNT, CDR2 YYREEE (reference sequence). The CDR3 totals 18 residues. The repertoire was sequenced with immunoSEQ multiplex PCR; TCRdb's copy has only in-frame clones and lacks some. The sample has 100,000 or so clones; roughly 82% are singletons. The chain combines TRBV5-4 with TRBJ2-6, with 16 bases lining up with TRBD2. The sample taken for sequencing was peripheral blood. The sequence came from an elderly man with acute or convalescent COVID-19. The CDR3 protein is CASSWGLAGGPGANVLTF. In DNA, the CDR3 is TGTGCCAGCAGCTGGGGACTAGCGGGGGGGCCTGGGGCCAACGTCCTGACTTTC.